Below are 5 T cell receptor beta chains sequenced from a single sample in a study of T cell responses to AZD1222 COVID-19 vaccine. TCRdb's table, derived via immunoSEQ multiplex PCR, lists solely in-frame clones and lacks some. The sample yields under 200,000 clones, approximately 90% seen once. The source was peripheral blood, collected 28 days after the second AZD1222 dose. The receptor set was obtained from an adult who received the AZD1222 COVID-19 vaccine.

The CDR3, as DNA: TGTGCCAGCAGTTTAACAGGGGGCGCCCAGCATTTT. It encodes CASSLTGGAQHF. The chain couples TRBV27 to TRBJ1-5; TRBD1 agrees at 9 bases. The V and J ends lost 2 bases and 11 bases, in that order; junction bases with no gene match: 1. The CDR3 loop spans 12 amino acids. From germline, CDR1 is MNHEY and CDR2 SMNVEV (reference sequence).

The chain recombines TRBV18 with TRBJ2-4, with D possibly being TRBD1 (6 bases). Germline V lookup: CDR1 KGHSH, CDR2 LQKENI. The length of the CDR3 is 14 residues. Trimming left V 2 bases short and J 5 bases short, with 10 bases between. The CDR3 reads CASSPVSGENIQYF. CDR3 DNA: TGTGCCAGCTCACCAGTTTCAGGGGAAAACATTCAGTACTTC.

V gene TRBV6-1 combines with J gene TRBJ1-5; TRBD1 is a possible D gene (5 bases). Looked up from germline, CDR1 is MNHNS and CDR2 is SASEGT. CDR3 size: 15 residues. The V end was cut by 3 bases, the J end by 7 bases, with 16 bases between. CDR3 coding DNA: TGTGCCAGCAGTGATCCGGCAGGGCCTAGCCAGCCCCAGCATTTT. Amino acids: CASSDPAGPSQPQHF.

The genes are TRBV5-1 and TRBJ1-2, with a weak D call TRBD1 (6 bases). The CDR3 totals 13 residues. Deletions cut 0 bases from V and 3 bases from J, with 6 bases between. Germline V gene data show CDR1 as SGHRS and CDR2 as YFSETQ. In nucleotides, the CDR3 is TGCGCCAGCAGCTTGGGACAGGACTATGGCTACACCTTC. Its protein is CASSLGQDYGYTF.

This chain connects TRBV6-6 to TRBJ1-2, with D perhaps TRBD1 (5 bases). The length of the CDR3 is 14 residues. CDR1 and CDR2 from the germline V gene are MNHNY and SVGAGI (reference sequence). V gave up 2 bases and J gave up 2 bases, with 9 bases separating them. In DNA form, the CDR3 reads TGTGCCAGCAGTTACGTTTCAGGGAACTATGGCTACACCTTC. This codes for CASSYVSGNYGYTF.